This is a list of T cell receptor beta chains from one sample in a study of T-cell memory formation after mild COVID-19. Via MiXCR, TCRdb re-called the 5' RACE reads, giving one row per CDR3 protein. Counted here are 150,000 or so distinct CDR3 sequences, 14% occurring once; the ten biggest clones make up roughly 13%. Material: PBMCs or a T cell subset sorted from them (not recorded which). Receptors were obtained from an adult woman who had mild COVID-19 (a few samples of this study predate the infection). Cell type and time point are not known. The CDR3 runs from the conserved cysteine through the conserved F or W. The order of the fields is clone size, D gene, J gene, V gene, CDR3 length, CDR3 DNA, CDR3 protein. The D gene is left open where the match is weak. Rows may omit the clone size; those that give it use once, few, many or a size class.

-,TRBD2,TRBJ2-1,TRBV7-2,18,TGTGCCAGCAGCTTAGCGGGGTTAGTTGGGACTAGCGTGTCCGAGCAGTTCTTC,CASSLAGLVGTSVSEQFF
few,TRBD2,TRBJ2-4,TRBV9,18,TGTGCCAGCAGCCCTGCCTTTACTAGCGGGGGAGTTGGGAACATTCAGTACTTC,CASSPAFTSGGVGNIQYF
-,-,TRBJ2-7,TRBV20-1,13,TGCAGTGCTAGAGATTGGCCAACGGCCGAGCAGTACTTC,CSARDWPTAEQYF
few,-,TRBJ1-2,TRBV11-2,13,TGTGCCAGCAGTCGCGACAGTAACTATGGCTACACCTTC,CASSRDSNYGYTF
few,-,TRBJ2-7,TRBV4-3,16,TGCGCCAGCAGCCATGCCGAGGGGGCGGGAGTCGGCGAGCAGTACTTC,CASSHAEGAGVGEQYF
few,-,TRBJ1-4,TRBV4-2,16,TGTGCCAGCAGCCAAGAATCCAGGGAGAGAGTTGAAAAACTGTTTTTT,CASSQESRERVEKLFF
many,-,TRBJ2-1,TRBV28,17,TGTGCCAGCAGTTTCGTCTGGCGGGGAAGCTCCTACAATGAGCAGTTCTTC,CASSFVWRGSSYNEQFF
few,TRBD1,TRBJ2-1,TRBV20-1,16,TGCAGTGCTAGAGCTTTAGGACAGGGGTACTACAATGAGCAGTTCTTC,CSARALGQGYYNEQFF
-,-,TRBJ2-2,TRBV25-1,16,TGTGCCAGCAGTGTCGCGGTTGGACAGCAAACCGGGGAGCTGTTTTTT,CASSVAVGQQTGELFF
-,-,TRBJ2-1,TRBV9,15,TGTGCCAGCGGCCGTTATTCTGGGTCCTACAATGAGCAGTTCTTC,CASGRYSGSYNEQFF
-,-,TRBJ2-3,TRBV7-9,12,TGTGCCAGCACGAAGGGCACAGATACGCAGTATTTT,CASTKGTDTQYF
few,TRBD1,TRBJ1-2,TRBV18,15,TGTGCCAGCTCACCAGGACAGGGGGCTGGATATGGCTACACCTTC,CASSPGQGAGYGYTF
-,-,TRBJ2-2,TRBV27,15,TGTGCCAGCACCCCCACCGGGACTCGGCCCGGGGAGCTGTTTTTT,CASTPTGTRPGELFF
few,-,TRBJ2-2,TRBV9,14,TGTGCCAGCAGCGCCCGGGACTCCCCCGGGGAGCTGTTTTTT,CASSARDSPGELFF
-,TRBD1,TRBJ2-7,TRBV7-3,13,TGTGCCAGCAGCGTCACAGGGGTGAACGAGCAGTACTTC,CASSVTGVNEQYF
-,TRBD1,TRBJ1-5,TRBV28,13,TGTGCCAGCCGGGACAGCCTGAATCAGCCCCAGCATTTT,CASRDSLNQPQHF
-,-,TRBJ2-2,TRBV19,15,TGTGCCAGTTCCAGGGGGGTCGGGTTCGGCGGGGAGCTGTTTTTT,CASSRGVGFGGELFF
-,TRBD2,TRBJ2-7,TRBV3-1,16,TGTGCCAGCAGCCAAGATCACAGCGGGAGGGCCCACGAGCAGTACTTC,CASSQDHSGRAHEQYF
-,TRBD1,TRBJ1-1,TRBV6-5,16,TGTGCCAGCAGTTACCAGGGGGCAGGGAGAAGGACTGAAGCTTTCTTT,CASSYQGAGRRTEAFF
-,TRBD1,TRBJ2-1,TRBV5-1,11,TGCGCCAGCAGCTTTGACAGGGTTAAGTTCTTC,CASSFDRVKFF
few,TRBD1,TRBJ2-7,TRBV7-9,13,TGTGCCAGCAGCTTAGGGGACAGCTACGAGCAGTACTTC,CASSLGDSYEQYF
few,TRBD2,TRBJ2-7,TRBV7-3,14,TGTGCCAGCAGTCCACTAGCGGGGGATTACGAGCAGTACTTC,CASSPLAGDYEQYF
few,-,TRBJ2-1,TRBV2,14,TGTGCCAGCAGCGGGAGCGTGACCTACAATGAGCAGTTCTTC,CASSGSVTYNEQFF
few,-,TRBJ1-4,TRBV5-1,14,TGCGCCAGCAGCTTTTTCGGCTCCGACGAAAAACTGTTTTTT,CASSFFGSDEKLFF
-,-,TRBJ2-7,TRBV10-1,14,TGCGCCAGCAGTGAGTCTTTGGGGGTCTACGAGCAGTACTTC,CASSESLGVYEQYF
-,-,TRBJ2-1,TRBV12-3/TRBV12-4,17,TGTGCCAGCAGCATGGGCCACGGGACACCGTTTAACAATGAGCAGTTCTTC,CASSMGHGTPFNNEQFF
few,-,TRBJ2-1,TRBV5-1,17,TGCGCCAGCTCCGGGGGCCGGGCCCCTGGGTCCTACAATGAGCAGTTCTTC,CASSGGRAPGSYNEQFF